The following is a T cell receptor (beta chain) sequence with its context. This clone showed up just a few times. Its antigen has not been determined. Base quality data are lacking; no much larger clone is found one base away. The data are from a study of Ad26.COV2.S vaccination and SARS-CoV-2 variants (dated by TCRdb to about 2021). With respect to the entire study: The specificity and breadth of SARS-CoV-2-reactive T cell receptors after Ad26.COV2.S vaccination were assessed by TCRbeta repertoire sequencing. The TCR-sequenced set comprised approximately 32 samples: approximately 19 Ad26.COV2.S vaccine recipients, 5 placebo recipients and 8 SARS-CoV-2 convalescent individuals.

Here V drops 4 bases and J drops 6 bases, and the junction holds 6 bases not matched to any gene. The CDR3, cysteine through phenylalanine, is 15 amino acids long. Of the read, only the CDR3 DNA is kept; its 45 bases are in frame from base 1. The germline V gene gives CDR1 as SGDLS and CDR2 as YYNGEE. The immunoSEQ Assay was the method used to sequence TCRbeta CDR3 regions. After extraction, genomic DNA underwent amplification by bias-controlled multiplex PCR, followed by high-throughput sequencing. On the authors' methods: To quantify the absolute abundance of every unique TCRbeta CDR3 region, sequences were collapsed and filtered. T cell fraction was estimated by normalizing TCRbeta template counts to usable DNA, with usable DNA measured through amplification of reference genes found in all nucleated cells. Repertoire TCRs were annotated as SARS-CoV-2-specific when V gene, CDR3 amino acid sequence and J gene were exactly matched to a known reactive TCR set. The reference SARS-CoV-2 TCR set was obtained from MIRA and was filtered for enrichment in COVID-19-positive ImmuneCODE repertoires, whereby public or cross-reactive TCRs were removed. Based on the MIRA antigens, annotated TCRs were further analysed at the level of specific ORF or position within ORF. Depth was the summed frequency of annotated unique rearrangements, while breadth was defined as annotated unique rearrangements over total unique productive rearrangements. Two-sided Wilcoxon rank-sum tests were used to compare TCR breadth between groups. As stored in TCRdb, this immuneACCESS dataset retains in-frame rearrangements with V and J assigned. A fraction of the clones does not appear; measured against another copy, unresolved V genes explain less than half of the discrepancy, and the remainder lacks a known reason. The DNA gave D and trimming, while V, J and clone size come from that table. The sample data list about 180,000 clones, and roughly 89% of these were observed just once. The ten largest clones add up to around 6.3% of the sample.

The paper as a whole reports these results and caveats: Substantial breadth of spike-specific CD8+ and CD4+ T cell responses was reported after vaccination. Higher spike-specific TCR breadth was observed in Ad26.COV2.S recipients than in placebo recipients (P = 0.0014). Non-spike TCR breadth was comparable between vaccine and placebo recipients, consistent with the vaccine containing only spike. The authors noted that the TCR breadth and depth analyses may have underestimated total T cell responses.

Sample time point, as interpreted from the label and publication: individuals recovered from natural SARS-CoV-2 infection. This sample comprised peripheral blood, obtained after recovery from COVID-19. The rearranged chain carries TRBV9 and TRBJ2-7, and 14 junction bases match TRBD2. This clonotype was sampled from a human donor who had recovered from COVID-19. The nucleotide sequence reads TGTGCCAGCAGCTTAGGTGGACTAGCGGGAGGCGAGCAGTACTTC. Its translation is CASSLGGLAGGEQYF. The entire variable domain, with the stretches around the CDR3 drawn from the reference TRBV9 and TRBJ2-7 proteins, is DSGVTQTPKHLITATGQRVTLRCSPRSGDLSVYWYQQSLDQGLQFLIQYYNGEERAKGNILERFSAQQFPDLHSELNLSSLELGDSALYFCASSLGGLAGGEQYFGPGTRLTVT.